These 2 T cell receptor beta chains share one sample of origin, sequenced in a study of CD8 T cells in Susac syndrome. The authors reverse transcribed roughly 0.5 to 1 ug RNA with random hexamers. TCRdb fed the immunoSEQ multiplex PCR reads into MiXCR, producing one record per CDR3 protein. The table includes under 95,000 distinct CDR3 sequences, 85% to 95% detected once. Source material: CD4+ T cells from PBMCs. These TCRs come from a human donor with Susac syndrome.

The gene calls are TRBV30 and TRBJ2-7, with D possibly matching TRBD1 (6 bases). The germline CDR1 and CDR2 sequences are GTSNPN and SVGIG (reference sequence). The V end was cut by 7 bases, the J end by 4 bases, with 17 bases between. The CDR3 loop spans 13 amino acids. The CDR3: CALGALREYEQYF. The CDR3 coding sequence is TGTGCCTTGGGGGCCCTTCGGGAATACGAGCAGTACTTC.

This chain links TRBV4-3 with TRBJ1-6; TRBD1 might be the D (5 bases). Trimming removed 0 bases from V and 8 bases from J, with 8 bases in between. From germline, CDR1 is LGHNA and CDR2 YSLEER. CDR3 length: 14 residues. The CDR3 coding sequence is TGCGCCAGCAGCCAAGAGGGGCGGGATTCACCCCTCCACTTT. Its translation: CASSQEGRDSPLHF.